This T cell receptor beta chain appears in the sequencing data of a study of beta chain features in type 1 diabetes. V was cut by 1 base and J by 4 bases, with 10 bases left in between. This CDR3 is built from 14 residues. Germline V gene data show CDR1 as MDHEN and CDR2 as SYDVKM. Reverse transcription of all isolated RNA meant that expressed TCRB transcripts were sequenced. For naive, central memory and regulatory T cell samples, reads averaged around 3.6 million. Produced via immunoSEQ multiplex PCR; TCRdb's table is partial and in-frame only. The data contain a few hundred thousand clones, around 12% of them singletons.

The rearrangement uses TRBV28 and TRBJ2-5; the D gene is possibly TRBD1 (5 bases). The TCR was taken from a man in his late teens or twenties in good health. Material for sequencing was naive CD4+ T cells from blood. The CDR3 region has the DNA TGTGCCAGCAGTTTATACGGACAAATAGAGACCCAGTACTTC. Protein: CASSLYGQIETQYF.